This T cell receptor (beta chain) was documented in a study of cytomegalovirus exposure and HLA in healthy donors. The PCR was carried out with 60 Vbeta primers and 13 Jbeta primers. Data came from immunoSEQ multiplex PCR; TCRdb stores just in-frame clones and leaves some out. Of about 180,000 clones in the sample, more than 80% were seen once. Deletions cut 0 bases from V and 0 bases from J, with 8 bases between. Germline CDR1 and CDR2: MGHRA and YSYEKL. CDR3 length: 15 amino acids. This clone was observed once. Its target is not known. Study-wide results and caveats: Using the classifier, cytomegalovirus status was reportedly diagnosed with high specificity and sensitivity. Accurate prediction of most subjects' HLA-A and HLA-B alleles from TCR beta sequences was reported. In an earlier analysis, in some 600 donors, most V segments appeared productive either ~87% or ~30% of the time.

This chain uses TRBV4-1 with TRBJ1-2; D is uncertain. This receptor was taken from a man aged 18 to 30 in good health and CMV-seronegative. Input material: PBMCs. CDR3 loop: CASSQDPGANYGYTF. CDR3 sequence (DNA): TGCGCCAGCAGCCAAGATCCCGGGGCTAACTATGGCTACACCTTC.